The clone carrying this TCR beta chain showed up many times. The data derive from a study of T and B cells in COVID-19 patients. The V gene's germline CDR1 is MNHEY and CDR2 SMNVEV (reference sequence). V lost 2 bases, J lost 2 bases, and 10 bases lay in between. The CDR3 is 15 residues long. TRB rearrangements were amplified by multiplex PCR with BIOMED2 TRB-A/B primers. Each CDR3 protein gets one entry after TCRdb re-called the multiplex PCR reads with MiXCR. The profile covers 7,000 to 8,500 distinct CDR3 sequences, with roughly 25% appearing a single time and 6.4% taken by the ten largest. Blood genomic DNA input for TRB amplification was roughly 220-500 ng.

The chain uses TRBV27 and TRBJ1-5, with unresolved D. Material for sequencing was blood. This receptor was obtained from a human donor who had recovered from COVID-19. Written as DNA, the CDR3 is TGTGCCAGCAGTTTAGTTGCTTCGGGCAATCAGCCCCAGCATTTT. This gives the protein CASSLVASGNQPQHF.